The rows below give T cell receptor beta chains drawn from one sample of a study of blood T cell repertoires in COVID-19. Method: immunoSEQ multiplex PCR; TCRdb's copy keeps in-frame clones and lacks some. Among 14,000 or so clones listed, 83% were seen once. The sample consisted of peripheral blood. The receptors come from a man between 40 and 49 years old with active or convalescent COVID-19. The CDR3 runs from the conserved cysteine through the conserved F or W. The D gene is left open where the match is weak. Not all rows give a size; the values are once, few, many and, for expanded clones, a class.

>TRBD1|NA|TRBV5-4|16|TRBJ2-1
TGTGCCAGCAGCGGGACAGGGACAGGGGAAGACAATGAGCAGTTCTTC
CASSGTGTGEDNEQFF
>NA|once|TRBV28|12|TRBJ2-3
TGTGCCAGCAACGGGGACACAGATACGCAGTATTTT
CASNGDTDTQYF
>TRBD1|once|TRBV4-3|14|TRBJ1-5
TGCGCCAGCAGCCGAGAGACAGGGTTTCAGCCCCAGCATTTT
CASSRETGFQPQHF
>TRBD2|NA|TRBV5-4|14|TRBJ2-3
TGTGCCAGCAGCCCCCCTAGCGGAGCAGATACGCAGTATTTT
CASSPPSGADTQYF
>TRBD2|NA|TRBV10-2|16|TRBJ2-5
TGCGCCAGCAGTGAATTTCCCGGGGGGGCTGGAGAGACCCAGTACTTC
CASSEFPGGAGETQYF
>NA|NA|TRBV5-4|16|TRBJ1-3
TGTGCCAGCAGCTTGGCCCCGGGTAGCTCTGGAAACACCATATATTTT
CASSLAPGSSGNTIYF
>NA|once|TRBV6-5|11|TRBJ2-3
TGTGCCAGCAGCAGCTTAGCGACGCAGTATTTT
CASSSLATQYF
>NA|NA|TRBV28|14|TRBJ1-1
TGTGCCAGCAATTTGGGGGGTCGCAACACTGAAGCTTTCTTT
CASNLGGRNTEAFF
>TRBD1|NA|TRBV5-4|13|TRBJ1-2
TGTGCCAGCAGATATGACAGGGACGATGGCTACACCTTC
CASRYDRDDGYTF
>NA|once|TRBV6-5|14|TRBJ1-5
TGTGCCAGCAGTCCCGGAGGTGGCAATCAGCCCCAGCATTTT
CASSPGGGNQPQHF
>TRBD1|NA|TRBV5-1|15|TRBJ2-2
TGCGCCAGCAGCCCGGGACAGGGGGCCGGCGGGGAGCTGTTTTTT
CASSPGQGAGGELFF
>NA|NA|TRBV11-2|16|TRBJ2-5
TGTGCCAGCAGCCGCGATTGGGCGGGGTCGGGAGAGACCCAGTACTTC
CASSRDWAGSGETQYF
>NA|NA|TRBV15|13|TRBJ2-3
TGTGCCACCAGGCTCTACGCCACAGATACGCAGTATTTT
CATRLYATDTQYF
>NA|NA|TRBV7-9|15|TRBJ1-1
TGTGCCAGCAGCTTAGTCGGAGCTCTCGACACTGAAGCTTTCTTT
CASSLVGALDTEAFF
>NA|few|TRBV7-6|15|TRBJ1-4
TGTGCCAGCAGCCCCTGGACAGCAACTAATGAAAAACTGTTTTTT
CASSPWTATNEKLFF
>TRBD1|NA|TRBV2|13|TRBJ1-1
TGTGCCAGCAGGGAGACAGGGGGCACTGAAGCTTTCTTT
CASRETGGTEAFF
>TRBD1|NA|TRBV10-2|14|TRBJ2-3
TGCGCCAGCAGTGAGAGACAGGGAACAGATACGCAGTATTTT
CASSERQGTDTQYF
>NA|NA|TRBV7-9|16|TRBJ2-1
TGTGCCAGCAGCACCGTTTTGGGGGGATCCTACAATGAGCAGTTCTTC
CASSTVLGGSYNEQFF
>NA|NA|TRBV6-5|13|TRBJ1-2
TGTGCCAGCAGGCCCGGGACACCAAATGGCTACACCTTC
CASRPGTPNGYTF
>NA|NA|TRBV3-1/TRBV3-2|13|TRBJ1-2
TGTGCCAGCAGCCAACAAGGGGTCTATGGCTACACCTTC
CASSQQGVYGYTF
>NA|NA|TRBV7-2|12|TRBJ2-2
TGTGCCAGCAGCTTAGCGTACGGGGAGCTGTTTTTT
CASSLAYGELFF
>TRBD2|NA|TRBV6-4|15|TRBJ2-1
TGTGCCAGCAGTGTGGTAGCGGGGGCCTACAATGAGCAGTTCTTC
CASSVVAGAYNEQFF
>NA|NA|TRBV4-3|14|TRBJ2-7
TGCGCCAGCAGCCAATACCAGGGGGGATACGAGCAGTACTTC
CASSQYQGGYEQYF
>NA|NA|TRBV11-2|16|TRBJ1-3
TGTGCCAGCAGCCCGGGTGGGGGGAGCTCTGGAAACACCATATATTTT
CASSPGGGSSGNTIYF
>TRBD2|NA|TRBV29-1|14|TRBJ2-1
TGCAGCGTTAAGAGCGGGGGGGGCTACAATGAGCAGTTCTTC
CSVKSGGGYNEQFF
>TRBD1|few|TRBV6-2/TRBV6-3|17|TRBJ1-4
TGTGCCAGCAGTTACTTCATCACGACAGGGGCGCCGGAAAAACTGTTTTTT
CASSYFITTGAPEKLFF
>NA|NA|TRBV6-1|15|TRBJ1-1
TGTGCCAGCAGTGAAGAGATCGGACAGAGTATTGAAGCTTTCTTT
CASSEEIGQSIEAFF
>NA|NA|TRBV10-3|12|TRBJ1-1
TGTGCCATCCGGAGGGAGAACACTGAAGCTTTCTTT
CAIRRENTEAFF
>NA|NA|TRBV2|18|TRBJ2-3
TGTGCCAGCATCCAAATGGGGCAGGGGGGCACTAGCACAGATACGCAGTATTTT
CASIQMGQGGTSTDTQYF
>NA|NA|TRBV30|14|TRBJ1-1
TGTGCCTGGAGGGAAACGACAGGGAACACTGAAGCTTTCTTT
CAWRETTGNTEAFF
>NA|NA|TRBV5-6|15|TRBJ2-1
TGTGCCAGCAGCTTGTTCGAGAACGCCTACAATGAGCAGTTCTTC
CASSLFENAYNEQFF
>NA|NA|TRBV5-5|14|TRBJ1-5
TGTGCCAGCAGCCTGGGGAGTAGCAATCAGCCCCAGCATTTT
CASSLGSSNQPQHF
>NA|few|TRBV19|14|TRBJ1-2
TGTGCCAGCATGCCCGCAGGTTTAGACTATGGCTACACCTTC
CASMPAGLDYGYTF
>NA|NA|TRBV27|17|TRBJ1-1
TGTGCCAGCAGTCCCTACCCCAGCACGGGACATAACACTGAAGCTTTCTTT
CASSPYPSTGHNTEAFF
>NA|few|TRBV7-9|16|TRBJ2-2
TGTGCCAGCAGCTCTACCGACAGCGCGAACACCGGGGAGCTGTTTTTT
CASSSTDSANTGELFF
>TRBD1|NA|TRBV5-1|15|TRBJ2-5
TGCGCCAGCAGCTCCGGGACAGCGTACCAAGAGACCCAGTACTTC
CASSSGTAYQETQYF
>NA|once|TRBV3-1/TRBV3-2|13|TRBJ1-2
TGTGCCAGCAGCCTGGGAGCTGGAGGAGGCTACACCTTC
CASSLGAGGGYTF
>TRBD1|NA|TRBV15|18|TRBJ2-2
TGTGCCACCAGCAAAAGGGACAGGGGGAGAATTCACACCGGGGAGCTGTTTTTT
CATSKRDRGRIHTGELFF
>TRBD1|NA|TRBV5-1|19|TRBJ1-3
TGCGCCAGCAGCTTGGCCCCTCGTGGAGGGACAGGGGCTGGAAACACCATATATTTT
CASSLAPRGGTGAGNTIYF
>NA|NA|TRBV10-2|12|TRBJ2-3
TGCGCCAGCACGGACTTTTTAGATACGCAGTATTTT
CASTDFLDTQYF
>NA|NA|TRBV19|17|TRBJ1-6
TGTGCCAGTAGTCGGGACATTCGGAGCTCCTATAATTCACCCCTCCACTTT
CASSRDIRSSYNSPLHF
>NA|NA|TRBV5-1|16|TRBJ1-3
TGCGCCAGCACCCCGGGGGGGGGCCGCTCTGGAAACACCATATATTTT
CASTPGGGRSGNTIYF
>TRBD2|NA|TRBV7-3|15|TRBJ2-3
TGTGCCAGCAGCTCGATAGCGGGGGACACAGATACGCAGTATTTT
CASSSIAGDTDTQYF
>TRBD1|NA|TRBV3-1/TRBV3-2|14|TRBJ1-3
TGTGCCAGCAGCCAATCGGACAGGGGAAACACCATATATTTT
CASSQSDRGNTIYF
>NA|NA|TRBV4-3|13|TRBJ1-4
TGCGCCAGCAGCCAAGCCGGGTATGAAAAACTGTTTTTT
CASSQAGYEKLFF
>TRBD2|NA|TRBV9|14|TRBJ2-5
TGTGCCAGCAGCGCGACTAGCGGGCATGGGACCCAGTACTTC
CASSATSGHGTQYF
>NA|NA|TRBV6-5|14|TRBJ1-5
TGTGCCAGCAGTTACCGGGTGGATATTGGGCCCCAGCATTTT
CASSYRVDIGPQHF
>TRBD1|NA|TRBV7-9|16|TRBJ2-7
TGTGCCAGCAGCGCCTCCCGTGGGACAGGGATATACGAGCAGTACTTC
CASSASRGTGIYEQYF
>NA|NA|TRBV12-5|12|TRBJ2-3
TGTGCTAGTGGTGCGGCGGGAGATACGCAGTATTTT
CASGAAGDTQYF
>TRBD1|NA|TRBV19|13|TRBJ2-2
TGTGCCAGTAAACAAGCCGGGACAGGGGGGGTGTTTTTT
CASKQAGTGGVFF
>NA|NA|TRBV29-1|15|TRBJ2-4
TGCAGCGTTGAAGCAGGGTCCCTAGGCGGGGACATTCAGTACTTC
CSVEAGSLGGDIQYF
>TRBD2|NA|TRBV9|16|TRBJ2-7
TGTGCCAGCAGCGCGGGGACTAGCGGGCGAGGGGGCGAGCAGTACTTC
CASSAGTSGRGGEQYF